One and the same sample provided the 26 T cell receptor beta chains below, sequenced in a study of shared clonotypes between healthy human individuals. Naive CD8 cells lacked CD45RO, underwent positive selection for CCR7 and left out terminally differentiated effector memory CD45RA+ cells. Sequenced by immunoSEQ multiplex PCR; TCRdb stores in-frame clones only, minus some. The sample has about 2.1 million clones, around 93% seen once; the top ten hold around 1.8%. The specimen sequenced was naive CD8+ T cells from PBMCs. These receptors were obtained from a man between 18 and 29 years old in good health. Some clones in this sample may be carry-over from other donors' samples.

This sequence joins TRBV6-4 and TRBJ2-1; 7 bases align to TRBD2. This CDR3 region has 15 residues. V was clipped by 3 bases and J by 6 bases; unmatched bases: 8. The germline V gene has CDR1 MRHNA and CDR2 SNTAGT. Written as DNA, the CDR3 is TGTGCCAGCAGTGAGACGCGGGAGCGGGGCAATGAGCAGTTCTTC. Protein sequence: CASSETRERGNEQFF.

This clone was recorded only once. The CDR3 reads CASRLTQGLMNTEAFF. The CDR3 bases are TGTGCCAGCCGTCTGACACAGGGGCTCATGAACACTGAAGCTTTCTTT. This chain joins TRBV27 and TRBJ1-1; 7 bases agree with TRBD1. This CDR3 spans 16 amino acids. The ends lost 8 bases at V and 0 bases at J; junction bases unmatched: 12. Germline V CDR1 and CDR2: MNHEY, SMNVEV (reference sequence).

The V call is TRBV7-2, the J call TRBJ2-3, with D possibly being TRBD2 (5 bases). The germline CDR1 and CDR2 sequences are SGHTA and FQGNSA. V was clipped by 5 bases and J by 2 bases, with 11 bases between them. The CDR3 contains 14 residues. The CDR3 here is CASSTSGYTDTQYF. In DNA, the CDR3 is TGTGCCAGCAGCACCAGCGGATACACAGATACGCAGTATTTT. The entire variable domain, with the rest obtained from reference TRBV7-2 and TRBJ2-3, is as follows: GAGVSQSPSNKVTEKGKDVELRCDPISGHTALYWYRQSLGQGLEFLIYFQGNSAPDKSGLPSDRFSAERTGGSVSTLTIQRTQQEDSAVYLCASSTSGYTDTQYFGPGTRLTVL.

The genes are TRBV7-9 and TRBJ2-1; TRBD2 matches at 9 bases. The CDR3 has 14 residues. Germline assignment: CDR1 SEHNR and CDR2 FQNEAQ (reference sequence). The trim removed 9 bases at V and 6 bases at J, leaving 9 bases unmatched. The CDR3 spells CASGRTSVGNEQFF. As DNA, the CDR3 is TGTGCCAGTGGTCGGACTAGCGTGGGCAATGAGCAGTTCTTC.

The chain uses TRBV4-1 and TRBJ2-5; D tentatively reads TRBD1 or TRBD2 (5 bases each). Per the germline V gene, CDR1 is MGHRA and CDR2 is YSYEKL. The CDR3 covers 12 residues. The V end was cut by 4 bases, the J end by 7 bases, with 10 bases between. The CDR3 spells CASSPNGGTQYF. CDR3 in DNA: TGCGCCAGCAGCCCTAATGGGGGGACCCAGTACTTC.

This clone came up once. This chain links TRBV15 with TRBJ1-1, with 9 bases identical to TRBD1. Germline loops: CDR1 LNHNV, CDR2 YYDKDF (reference sequence). The trim removed 0 bases at V and 8 bases at J, leaving 4 bases unmatched. The CDR3 extends over 14 amino acids. In nucleotides, the CDR3 is TGTGCCACCAGCAGAGAACGGGACAGGGTCGAAGCTTTCTTT. Translating it yields CATSRERDRVEAFF.

In the case of this clone: Other nucleotide sequences from this sample produce the same CDR3. J is TRBJ2-1 and V is TRBV29-1; 10 nucleotides agree with TRBD1. With 6 bases clipped from V and 2 bases from J, the junction kept 1 base outside the gene matches. Looked up from germline, CDR1 is SQVTM and CDR2 is ANQGSEA. The CDR3 sequence is 13 residues long. The CDR3 DNA reads as TGCAGCGTGGGGACAGGGGCCTACAATGAGCAGTTCTTC. Translated, it gives CSVGTGAYNEQFF.

The rearrangement uses TRBV6-6 and TRBJ1-2, with D perhaps TRBD1 (5 bases). Between the trimmed V and J ends, which lost 0 bases and 4 bases, there was a span of 15 bases. Germline V gives CDR1 MNHNY, CDR2 SVGAGI (reference sequence). The CDR3 consists of 16 residues. This CDR3 reads CASSYSPAGRGYGYTF. The CDR3 DNA follows: TGTGCCAGCAGTTACTCGCCGGCAGGGAGGGGCTATGGCTACACCTTC.

The chain recombines TRBV27 with TRBJ2-4; 12 bases fit TRBD2. The V segment lost 6 bases and the J segment 7 bases; nucleotides outside the gene matches: 7. Germline CDR1 and CDR2: MNHEY and SMNVEV (reference sequence). CDR3 length: 15 residues. The CDR3 loop is CASRLTSGRVNIQYF. The CDR3 bases are TGTGCCAGCAGATTGACTAGCGGGAGAGTGAACATTCAGTACTTC.

The chain combines TRBV11-1 with TRBJ2-7, with 7 bases matching TRBD1. The CDR3 extends over 13 amino acids. CDR1 and CDR2 (germline): SGHAT, FQDESV (reference sequence). V lost 5 bases to trimming and J lost 6 bases; unmatched junction nucleotides: 7. DNA for the CDR3: TGTGCCAGCAGCACCAGACAGGGCGCCGAGCAGTACTTC. Protein product: CASSTRQGAEQYF.

This clone has just one count. The rearrangement links TRBV9 to TRBJ2-1; tentatively, D is TRBD1 (6 bases). Per germline, CDR1 SGDLS and CDR2 YYNGEE. V was cut by 4 bases and J by 4 bases, with 15 bases left in between. CDR3 size: 15 residues. CDR3 protein: CASSPTRTAYNEQFF. The CDR3 DNA is TGTGCCAGCAGCCCGACCAGGACAGCTTACAATGAGCAGTTCTTC.

Only one count was recorded for this clone. V and J are TRBV10-2 and TRBJ1-5; D is undetermined. Deletions cut 2 bases from V and 2 bases from J, with 10 bases between. CDR3 length: 15 residues. Germline lookup yields CDR1 WSHSY and CDR2 SAAADI. This chain's CDR3 is CASSEGVWGNQPQHF. The CDR3 region has the DNA TGCGCCAGCAGTGAGGGTGTGTGGGGCAATCAGCCCCAGCATTTT.

The rearrangement joins TRBV7-8 to TRBJ1-1; 7 bases fit TRBD1. Trimming removed 5 bases from V and 6 bases from J; junction bases left unmatched: 9. Germline-derived CDR1 and CDR2 are SGHVS and FQNEAQ. The CDR3 loop spans 14 amino acids. The CDR3 nucleotides read TGTGCCAGCAGCGGAAGGACAGGTAGCGCTGAAGCTTTCTTT. It yields the protein CASSGRTGSAEAFF. The full variable domain, its missing parts supplied by reference TRBV7-8 and TRBJ1-1, is GAGVSQSPRYKVAKRGQDVALRCDPISGHVSLFWYQQALGQGPEFLTYFQNEAQLDKSGLPSDRFFAERPEGSVSTLKIQRTQQEDSAVYLCASSGRTGSAEAFFGQGTRLTVV.

Worth noting for this clone: The same CDR3 is also encoded by other DNA sequences in this sample. V usage is TRBV9 and J usage is TRBJ2-5; D may be TRBD2 (7 bases). Germline V CDR1 and CDR2: SGDLS, YYNGEE. The CDR3 is 14 residues long. V lost 2 bases to trimming and J lost 5 bases, with 13 bases between them. CDR3 sequence: CASSVARGGETQYF. CDR3 nucleotide sequence: TGTGCCAGCAGCGTGGCAAGGGGGGGCGAGACCCAGTACTTC.

This clone was recorded only once. This chain uses TRBV19 with TRBJ2-1, with 8 bases lining up with TRBD2. J was trimmed by 0 bases and V by 5 bases; bases with no gene match: 3. CDR1 is LNHDA and CDR2 is SQIVND in the germline V gene (reference sequence). The CDR3 sequence is 15 residues long. DNA of the CDR3: TGTGCCAGTAGTCGTAGCGGGGTCTCCTACAATGAGCAGTTCTTC. This translates into CASSRSGVSYNEQFF.

The rearrangement uses TRBV27 and TRBJ1-5; 9 positions agree with TRBD1. Germline values: CDR1 MNHEY, CDR2 SMNVEV (reference sequence). The V and J ends lost 5 bases and 4 bases, in that order; junction bases with no gene match: 9. The CDR3 sequence is 16 residues long. The DNA for the CDR3 is TGTGCCAGCAGTCCGAGACAGGGGGATGGAAATCAGCCCCAGCATTTT. Translated, it gives CASSPRQGDGNQPQHF.

The chain combines TRBV28 with TRBJ2-7, with TRBD1 identical over 9 bases. Germline V lookup: CDR1 MDHEN, CDR2 SYDVKM. Unmatched junction bases numbered 4, after V lost 2 bases and J lost 5 bases. There are 14 residues in the CDR3. CDR3 DNA sequence: TGTGCCAGCAGTTTACAGGGACAGGGCGACGAGCAGTACTTC. Protein: CASSLQGQGDEQYF.

In its sample, this clone was seen once. The V and J genes are TRBV7-9 and TRBJ2-6; D is possibly TRBD2 (5 bases). The germline V and J ends were trimmed by 2 bases and 0 bases, with 11 bases remaining between them. This CDR3 has 17 residues. The germline gives CDR1 SEHNR, CDR2 FQNEAQ (reference sequence). The CDR3 nucleotides are TGTGCCAGCAGCTTAAAGGGAGTAGGCTCTGGGGCCAACGTCCTGACTTTC. Translated, it gives CASSLKGVGSGANVLTF.

V usage is TRBV19 and J usage is TRBJ1-2, with D perhaps TRBD1 (6 bases). The V and J ends lost 3 bases and 4 bases respectively, with 12 bases between them. Germline CDR1 reads LNHDA; CDR2 reads SQIVND (reference sequence). This CDR3 region has 14 residues. The CDR3 spells CASSMDSESYGYTF. As DNA, the CDR3 is TGTGCCAGTAGTATGGACAGCGAATCCTATGGCTACACCTTC.

This rearrangement joins TRBV19 to TRBJ1-2; D is undetermined. This CDR3 contains 12 residues. Trimming took 8 bases from V and 5 from J, leaving 12 bases between them. Germline CDR1 is LNHDA and CDR2 is SQIVND (reference sequence). The CDR3 loop is CASYLLGYGYTF. CDR3 sequence (DNA): TGTGCCAGTTACCTCTTGGGGTATGGCTACACCTTC.

V usage is TRBV5-1 and J usage is TRBJ2-1; the match to TRBD2 covers 7 bases. The junction had 11 bases not matched to a gene; V was cut back by 1 base and J by 4 bases. Germline CDR1 is SGHRS and CDR2 is YFSETQ. This CDR3 spans 17 amino acids. CDR3 sequence: CASSLKERLAVYNEQFF. The CDR3 coding sequence is TGCGCCAGCAGCTTGAAGGAGCGGCTAGCGGTATACAATGAGCAGTTCTTC.

This chain joins TRBV9 and TRBJ2-1; 14 bases match TRBD2. In germline, CDR1 is SGDLS, CDR2 YYNGEE. This CDR3 is 17 amino acids long. Trimming removed 4 bases from V and 6 bases from J; junction bases left unmatched: 9. The CDR3 here is CASSLRPGLAGVNEQFF. The CDR3 bases are TGTGCCAGCAGCCTTCGGCCGGGACTAGCGGGAGTCAATGAGCAGTTCTTC.

The chain is built from TRBV2 and TRBJ2-7, with D maybe TRBD1 (6 bases). Germline-derived CDR1 and CDR2 are SNHLY and FYNNEI. CDR3 size: 15 residues. Trimming removed 2 bases from V and 3 bases from J, with 14 bases in between. CDR3 nucleotides: TGTGCCAGCAGTGAATCCAGGGGCCGGCTCTACGAGCAGTACTTC. It translates to CASSESRGRLYEQYF.

The rearrangement links TRBV11-2 to TRBJ1-2; D gene uncertain. The germline V gene encodes CDR1 SGHAT and CDR2 FQNNGV. This CDR3 comprises 14 residues. Trimming took off 4 bases at V and 4 bases at J, with 13 bases between the two ends. This CDR3 reads CASSSLQFSYGYTF. The CDR3 nucleotides are TGTGCCAGCAGCTCCCTCCAGTTTTCCTATGGCTACACCTTC.

Concerning this clone: Other nucleotide sequences in the sample specify the same CDR3. CDR3 residues: CAWSLGGDYGYTF. The CDR3 bases are TGTGCCTGGAGCCTGGGGGGGGACTATGGCTACACCTTC. The chain is built from TRBV30 and TRBJ1-2; tentative D call: TRBD1 (5 bases). The CDR3 contains 13 residues. The germline CDR1 and CDR2 sequences are GTSNPN and SVGIG (reference sequence). V was shortened by 3 bases and J by 3 bases, with 11 bases between the two germline ends.

The chain uses TRBV28 and TRBJ1-5; no firm D call. Germline CDR1 and CDR2: MDHEN and SYDVKM. The CDR3 length is 14 residues. V was shortened by 6 bases and J by 0 bases, with 9 bases between the two germline ends. The CDR3 coding sequence is TGTGCCAGCAGCGAGCCAGATAGCAATCAGCCCCAGCATTTT. Translating it yields CASSEPDSNQPQHF.